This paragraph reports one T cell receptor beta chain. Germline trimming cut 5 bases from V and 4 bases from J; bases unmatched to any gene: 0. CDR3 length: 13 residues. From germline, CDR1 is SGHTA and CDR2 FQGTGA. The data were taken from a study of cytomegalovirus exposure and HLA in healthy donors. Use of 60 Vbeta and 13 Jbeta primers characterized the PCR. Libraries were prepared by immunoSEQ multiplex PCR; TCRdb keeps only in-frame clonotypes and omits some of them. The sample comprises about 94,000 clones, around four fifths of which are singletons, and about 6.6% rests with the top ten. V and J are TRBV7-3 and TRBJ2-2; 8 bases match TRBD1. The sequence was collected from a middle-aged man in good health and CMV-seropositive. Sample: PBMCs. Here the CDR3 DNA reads TGTGCCAGCAGCGACAGGGGCACCGGGGAGCTGTTTTTT. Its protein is CASSDRGTGELFF.